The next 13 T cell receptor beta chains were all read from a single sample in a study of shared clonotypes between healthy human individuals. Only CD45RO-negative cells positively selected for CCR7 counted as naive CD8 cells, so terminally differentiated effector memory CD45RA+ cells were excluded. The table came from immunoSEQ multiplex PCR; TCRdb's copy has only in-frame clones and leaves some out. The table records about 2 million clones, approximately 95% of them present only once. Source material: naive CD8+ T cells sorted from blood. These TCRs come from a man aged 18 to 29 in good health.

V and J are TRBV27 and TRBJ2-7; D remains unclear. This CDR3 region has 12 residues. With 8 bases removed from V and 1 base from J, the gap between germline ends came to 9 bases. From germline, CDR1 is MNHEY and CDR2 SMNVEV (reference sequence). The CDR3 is CASGRVSYEQYF. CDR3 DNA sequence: TGTGCCAGCGGACGGGTGTCCTACGAGCAGTACTTC.

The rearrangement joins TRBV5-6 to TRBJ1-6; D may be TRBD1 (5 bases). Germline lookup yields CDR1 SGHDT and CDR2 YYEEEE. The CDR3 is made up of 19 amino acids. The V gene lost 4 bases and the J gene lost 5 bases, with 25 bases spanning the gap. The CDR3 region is CASSRGTPPDYLNNSPLHF. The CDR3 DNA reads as TGTGCCAGCAGCCGCGGGACGCCGCCGGATTACCTCAATAATTCACCCCTCCACTTT.

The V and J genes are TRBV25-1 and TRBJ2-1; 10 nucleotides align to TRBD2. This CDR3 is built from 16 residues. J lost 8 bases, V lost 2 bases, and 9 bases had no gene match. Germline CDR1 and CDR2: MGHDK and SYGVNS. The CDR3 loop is CASSENPSGGVYEQFF. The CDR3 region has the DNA TGTGCCAGCAGTGAAAACCCTAGCGGGGGCGTGTATGAGCAGTTCTTC.

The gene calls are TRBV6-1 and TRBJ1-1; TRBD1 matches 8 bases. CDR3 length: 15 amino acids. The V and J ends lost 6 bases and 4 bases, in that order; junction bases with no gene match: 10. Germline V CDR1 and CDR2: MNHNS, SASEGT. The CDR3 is CASRGRTGILTEAFF. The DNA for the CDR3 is TGTGCCAGCAGAGGAAGGACAGGGATACTCACTGAAGCTTTCTTT.

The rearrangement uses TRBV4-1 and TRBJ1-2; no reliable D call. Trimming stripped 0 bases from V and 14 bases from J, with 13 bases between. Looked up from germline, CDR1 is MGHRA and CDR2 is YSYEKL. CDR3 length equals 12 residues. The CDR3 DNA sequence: TGCGCCAGCAGCCAAGATACGGAGGTGTGGACCTTC. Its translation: CASSQDTEVWTF.

The CDR3 bases are TGTGCCAGCACCCTATCCAGCGGATTAGGTAATTCACCCCTCCACTTT. This sequence encodes CASTLSSGLGNSPLHF. This chain joins TRBV27 and TRBJ1-6; no firm D call. The CDR3 totals 16 residues. The germline V gene encodes CDR1 MNHEY and CDR2 SMNVEV (reference sequence). The V gene lost 7 bases and the J gene lost 6 bases, with 19 bases spanning the gap.

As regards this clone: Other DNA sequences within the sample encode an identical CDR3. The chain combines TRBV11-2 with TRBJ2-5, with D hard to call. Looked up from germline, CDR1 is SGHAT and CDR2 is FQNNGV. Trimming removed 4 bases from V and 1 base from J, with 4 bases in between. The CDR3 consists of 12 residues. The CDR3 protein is CASSSRQETQYF. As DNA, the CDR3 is TGTGCCAGCAGCTCCCGCCAAGAGACCCAGTACTTC.

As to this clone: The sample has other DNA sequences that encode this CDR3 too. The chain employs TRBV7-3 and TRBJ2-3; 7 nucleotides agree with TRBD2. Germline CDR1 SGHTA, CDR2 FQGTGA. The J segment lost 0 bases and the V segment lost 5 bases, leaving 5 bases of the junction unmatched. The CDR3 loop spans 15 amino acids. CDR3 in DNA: TGTGCCAGCAGCCTCGGGACTACTAGCACAGATACGCAGTATTTT. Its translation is CASSLGTTSTDTQYF. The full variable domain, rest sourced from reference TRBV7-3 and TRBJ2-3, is GAGVSQTPSNKVTEKGKYVELRCDPISGHTALYWYRQSLGQGPEFLIYFQGTGAADDSGLPNDRFFAVRPEGSVSTLKIQRTERGDSAVYLCASSLGTTSTDTQYFGPGTRLTVL.

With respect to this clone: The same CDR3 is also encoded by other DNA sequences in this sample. The CDR3 nucleotides read TGTGCCAGCAGTGATCTGGGCACAGATACGCAGTATTTT. Residues: CASSDLGTDTQYF. The chain carries TRBV2 and TRBJ2-3, with unresolved D. CDR1 is SNHLY, CDR2 FYNNEI, per germline. Trimming cost V 3 bases and J 1 base, with 5 bases left between them. The CDR3 spans 13 residues.

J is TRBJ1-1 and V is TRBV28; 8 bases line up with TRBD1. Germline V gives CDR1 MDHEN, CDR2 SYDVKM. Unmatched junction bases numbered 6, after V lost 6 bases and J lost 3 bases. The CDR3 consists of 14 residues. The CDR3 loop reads CASSNRGFDTEAFF. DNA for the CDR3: TGTGCCAGCAGCAACAGGGGGTTTGACACTGAAGCTTTCTTT.

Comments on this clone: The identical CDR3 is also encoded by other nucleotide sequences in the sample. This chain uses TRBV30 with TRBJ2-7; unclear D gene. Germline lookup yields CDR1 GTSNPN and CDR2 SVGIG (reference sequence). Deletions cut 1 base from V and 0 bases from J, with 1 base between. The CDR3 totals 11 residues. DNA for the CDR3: TGTGCCTGGAGTGGCTCCTACGAGCAGTACTTC. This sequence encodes CAWSGSYEQYF.

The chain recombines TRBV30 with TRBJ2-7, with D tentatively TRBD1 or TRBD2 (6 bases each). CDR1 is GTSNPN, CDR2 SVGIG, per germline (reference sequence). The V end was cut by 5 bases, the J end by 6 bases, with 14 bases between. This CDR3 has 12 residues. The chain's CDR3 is CAWGKGGAEQYF. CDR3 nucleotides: TGTGCCTGGGGAAAGGGGGGAGCCGAGCAGTACTTC.

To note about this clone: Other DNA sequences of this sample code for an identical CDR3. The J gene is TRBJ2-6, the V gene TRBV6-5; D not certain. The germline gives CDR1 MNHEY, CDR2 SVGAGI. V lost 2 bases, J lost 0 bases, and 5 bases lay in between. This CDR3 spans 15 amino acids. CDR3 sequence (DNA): TGTGCCAGCAGTTACGATACCTCTGGGGCCAACGTCCTGACTTTC. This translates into CASSYDTSGANVLTF.